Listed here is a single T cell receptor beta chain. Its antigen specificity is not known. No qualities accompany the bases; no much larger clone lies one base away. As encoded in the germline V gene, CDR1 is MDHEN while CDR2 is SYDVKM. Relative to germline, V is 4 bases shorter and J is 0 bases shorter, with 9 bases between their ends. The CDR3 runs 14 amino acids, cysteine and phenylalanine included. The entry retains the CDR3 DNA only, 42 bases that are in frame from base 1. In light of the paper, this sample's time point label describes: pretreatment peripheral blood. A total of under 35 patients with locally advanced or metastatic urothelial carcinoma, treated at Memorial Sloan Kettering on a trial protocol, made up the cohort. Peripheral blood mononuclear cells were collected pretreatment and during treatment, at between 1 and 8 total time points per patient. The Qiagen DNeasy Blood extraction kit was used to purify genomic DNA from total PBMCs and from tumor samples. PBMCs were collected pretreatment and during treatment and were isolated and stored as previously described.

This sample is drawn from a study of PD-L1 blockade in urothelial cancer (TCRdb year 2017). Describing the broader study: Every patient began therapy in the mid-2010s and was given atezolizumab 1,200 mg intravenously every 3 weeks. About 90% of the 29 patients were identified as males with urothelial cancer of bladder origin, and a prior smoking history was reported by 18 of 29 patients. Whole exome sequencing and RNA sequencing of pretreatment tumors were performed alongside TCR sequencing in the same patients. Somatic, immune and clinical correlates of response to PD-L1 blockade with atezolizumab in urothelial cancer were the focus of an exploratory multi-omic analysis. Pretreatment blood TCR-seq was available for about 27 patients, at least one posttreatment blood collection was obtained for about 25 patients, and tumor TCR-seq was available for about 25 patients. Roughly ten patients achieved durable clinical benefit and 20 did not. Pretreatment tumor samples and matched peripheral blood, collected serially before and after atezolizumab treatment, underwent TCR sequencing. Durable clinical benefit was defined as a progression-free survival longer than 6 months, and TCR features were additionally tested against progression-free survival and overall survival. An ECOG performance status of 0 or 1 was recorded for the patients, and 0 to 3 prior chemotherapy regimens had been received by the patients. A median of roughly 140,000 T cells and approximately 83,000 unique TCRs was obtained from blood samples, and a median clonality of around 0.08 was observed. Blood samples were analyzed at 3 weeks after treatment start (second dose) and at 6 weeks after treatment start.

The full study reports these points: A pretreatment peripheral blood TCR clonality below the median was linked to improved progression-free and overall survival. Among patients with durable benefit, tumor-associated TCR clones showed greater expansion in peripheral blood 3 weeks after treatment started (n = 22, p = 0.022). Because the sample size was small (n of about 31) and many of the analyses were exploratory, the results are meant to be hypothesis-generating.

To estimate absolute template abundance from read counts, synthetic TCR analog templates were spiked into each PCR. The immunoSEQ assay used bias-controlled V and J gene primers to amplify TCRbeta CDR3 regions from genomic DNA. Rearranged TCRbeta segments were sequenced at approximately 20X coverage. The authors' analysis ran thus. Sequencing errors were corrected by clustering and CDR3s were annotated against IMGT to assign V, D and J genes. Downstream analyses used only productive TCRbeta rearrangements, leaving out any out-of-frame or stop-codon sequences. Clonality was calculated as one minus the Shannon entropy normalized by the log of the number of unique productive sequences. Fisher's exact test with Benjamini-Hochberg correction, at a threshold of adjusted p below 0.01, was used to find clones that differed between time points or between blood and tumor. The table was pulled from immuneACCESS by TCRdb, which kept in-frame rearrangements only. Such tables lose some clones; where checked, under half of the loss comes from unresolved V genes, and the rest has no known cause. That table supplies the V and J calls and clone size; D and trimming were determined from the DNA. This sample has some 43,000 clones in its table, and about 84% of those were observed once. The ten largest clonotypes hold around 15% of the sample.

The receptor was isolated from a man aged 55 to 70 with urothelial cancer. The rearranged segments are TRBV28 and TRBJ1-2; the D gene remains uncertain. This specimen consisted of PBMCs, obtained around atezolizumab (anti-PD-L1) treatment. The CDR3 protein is CASSYGRSNYGYTF. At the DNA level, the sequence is TGTGCCAGCAGTTACGGGAGATCTAACTATGGCTACACCTTC.